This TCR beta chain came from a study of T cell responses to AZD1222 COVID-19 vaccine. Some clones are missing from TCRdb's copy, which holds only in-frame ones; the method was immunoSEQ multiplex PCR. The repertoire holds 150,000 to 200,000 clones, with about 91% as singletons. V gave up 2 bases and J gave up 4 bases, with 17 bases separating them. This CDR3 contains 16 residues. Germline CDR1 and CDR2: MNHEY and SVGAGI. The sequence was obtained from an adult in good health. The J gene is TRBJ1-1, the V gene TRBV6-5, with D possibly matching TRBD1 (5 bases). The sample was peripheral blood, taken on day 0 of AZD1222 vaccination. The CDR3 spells CASSYKGGTLATEAFF. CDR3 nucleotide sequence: TGTGCCAGCAGTTACAAAGGCGGGACGTTGGCCACTGAAGCTTTCTTT.